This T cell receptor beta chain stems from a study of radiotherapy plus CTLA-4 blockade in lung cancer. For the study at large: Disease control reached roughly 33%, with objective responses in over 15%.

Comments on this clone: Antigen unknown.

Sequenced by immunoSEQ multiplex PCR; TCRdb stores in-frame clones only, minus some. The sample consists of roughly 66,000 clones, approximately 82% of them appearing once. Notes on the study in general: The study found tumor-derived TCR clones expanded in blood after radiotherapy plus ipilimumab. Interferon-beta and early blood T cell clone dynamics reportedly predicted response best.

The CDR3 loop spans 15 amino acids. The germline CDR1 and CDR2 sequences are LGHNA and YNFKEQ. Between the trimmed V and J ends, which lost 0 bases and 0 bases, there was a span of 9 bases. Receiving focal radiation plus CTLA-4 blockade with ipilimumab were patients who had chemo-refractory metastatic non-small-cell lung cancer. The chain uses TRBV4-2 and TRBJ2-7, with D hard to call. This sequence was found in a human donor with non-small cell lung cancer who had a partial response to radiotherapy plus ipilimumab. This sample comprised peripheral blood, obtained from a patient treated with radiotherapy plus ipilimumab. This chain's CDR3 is CASSQDPGSSYEQYF. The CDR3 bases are TGTGCCAGCAGCCAAGATCCCGGTAGCTCCTACGAGCAGTACTTC.